This TCR beta chain was recorded in a study of blood T cell repertoires in COVID-19. Whole-study context: Acute and convalescent COVID-19 specimens originated in the United States, Italy and Spain. PBMCs, B-cell-depleted T cells, or T cells were the source of the cDNA or gDNA that made up the material.

With regard to this clone: Other DNA sequences in the same sample also yield this CDR3.

This CDR3 contains 11 residues. V shed 1 base and J shed 6 bases, with 5 bases lying between them. Germline loops: CDR1 SGHRS, CDR2 YFSETQ. In the study's own analysis: How many nucleated cells were present was estimated from reference gene primer amplification. Assay used: immunoSEQ multiplex PCR; TCRdb lists only in-frame clones, some missing. D and trimming were read from the DNA, whereas the V and J calls and clone size are those reported in that table. The sample lists roughly 300,000 clones, roughly 85% seen once, with just over 7% in the top ten. This chain uses TRBV5-1 with TRBJ2-7, with D unresolved. The source is a human donor in a cohort sampled during active COVID-19. Source material: peripheral blood. The CDR3 DNA sequence: TGCGCCAGCAGCTTGTCGGGCGAGCAGTACTTC. It encodes CASSLSGEQYF. The entire variable domain, with the rest obtained from reference TRBV5-1 and TRBJ2-7, is as follows: KAGVTQTPRYLIKTRGQQVTLSCSPISGHRSVSWYQQTPGQGLQFLFEYFSETQRNKGNFPGRFSGRQFSNSRSEMNVSTLELGDSALYLCASSLSGEQYFGPGTRLTVT.